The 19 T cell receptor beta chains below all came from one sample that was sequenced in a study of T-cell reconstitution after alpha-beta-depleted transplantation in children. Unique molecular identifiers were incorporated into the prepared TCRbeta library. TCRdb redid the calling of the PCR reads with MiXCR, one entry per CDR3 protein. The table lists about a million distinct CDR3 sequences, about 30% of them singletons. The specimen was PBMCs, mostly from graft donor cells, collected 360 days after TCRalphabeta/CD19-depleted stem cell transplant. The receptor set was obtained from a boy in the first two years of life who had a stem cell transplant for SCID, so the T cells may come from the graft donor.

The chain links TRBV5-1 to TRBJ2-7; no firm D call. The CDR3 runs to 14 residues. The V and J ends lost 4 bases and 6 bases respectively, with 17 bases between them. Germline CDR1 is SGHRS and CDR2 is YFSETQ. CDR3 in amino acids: CASSPLPPPREQYF. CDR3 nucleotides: TGCGCCAGCAGCCCCCTTCCACCCCCCCGCGAGCAGTACTTC.

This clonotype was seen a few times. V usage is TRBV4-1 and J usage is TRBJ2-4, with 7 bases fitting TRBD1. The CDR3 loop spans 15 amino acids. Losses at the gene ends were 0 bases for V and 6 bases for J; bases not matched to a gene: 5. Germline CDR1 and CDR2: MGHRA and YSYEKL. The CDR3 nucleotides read TGCGCCAGCAGCCAAGATACAGGGGCCCCAAACATTCAGTACTTC. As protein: CASSQDTGAPNIQYF.

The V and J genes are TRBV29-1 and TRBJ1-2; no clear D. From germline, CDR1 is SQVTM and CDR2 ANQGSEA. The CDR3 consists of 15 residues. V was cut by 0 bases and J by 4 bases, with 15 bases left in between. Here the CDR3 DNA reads TGCAGCGTTGAAGATTTTGGGTGGTTCAGCTATGGCTACACCTTC. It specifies CSVEDFGWFSYGYTF.

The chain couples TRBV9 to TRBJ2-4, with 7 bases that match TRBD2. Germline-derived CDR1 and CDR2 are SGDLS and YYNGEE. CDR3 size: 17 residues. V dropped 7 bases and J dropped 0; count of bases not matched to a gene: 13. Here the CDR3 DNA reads TGTGCCAGCTCGCCCCGGGGAGGGCCCCTAGCCAAAAACATTCAGTACTTC. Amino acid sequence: CASSPRGGPLAKNIQYF.

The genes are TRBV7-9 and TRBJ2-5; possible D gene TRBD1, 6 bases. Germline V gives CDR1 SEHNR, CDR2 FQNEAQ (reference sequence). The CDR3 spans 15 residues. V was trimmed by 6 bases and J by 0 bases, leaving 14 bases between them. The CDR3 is CASSPGQQYQETQYF. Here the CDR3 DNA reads TGTGCCAGCAGTCCGGGACAACAGTACCAAGAGACCCAGTACTTC.

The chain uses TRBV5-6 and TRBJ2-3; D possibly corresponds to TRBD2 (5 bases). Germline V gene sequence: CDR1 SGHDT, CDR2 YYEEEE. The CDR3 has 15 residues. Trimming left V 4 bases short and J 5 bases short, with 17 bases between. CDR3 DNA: TGTGCCAGCAGCGCCTGGTTACCCCGGGGAGATACGCAGTATTTT. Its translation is CASSAWLPRGDTQYF.

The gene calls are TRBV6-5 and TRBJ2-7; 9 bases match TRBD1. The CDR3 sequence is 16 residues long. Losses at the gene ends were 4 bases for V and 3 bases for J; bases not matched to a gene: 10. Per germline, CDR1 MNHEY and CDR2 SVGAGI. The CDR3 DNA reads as TGTGCCAGCAGTTCCGGTAGGCGGACAGGGGTCTACGAGCAGTACTTC. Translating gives CASSSGRRTGVYEQYF.

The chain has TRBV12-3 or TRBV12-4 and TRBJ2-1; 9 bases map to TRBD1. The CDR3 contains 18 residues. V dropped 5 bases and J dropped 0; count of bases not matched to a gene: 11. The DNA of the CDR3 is TGTGCCAGCAGTCCCCGGGACAGGGCCTTGATCTCCTACAATGAGCAGTTCTTC. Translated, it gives CASSPRDRALISYNEQFF.

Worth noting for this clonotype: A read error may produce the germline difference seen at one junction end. CDR3 loop: CVSSPNILRGSNEQFF. CDR3 DNA sequence: TGTGTCAGCAGTCCCAACATTCTAAGAGGATCCAATGAGCAGTTCTTC. The genes are TRBV6-2 or TRBV6-3 and TRBJ2-1; D not certain. The V gene's germline CDR1 is MNHEY and CDR2 SVGEGT. The CDR3 totals 16 residues.

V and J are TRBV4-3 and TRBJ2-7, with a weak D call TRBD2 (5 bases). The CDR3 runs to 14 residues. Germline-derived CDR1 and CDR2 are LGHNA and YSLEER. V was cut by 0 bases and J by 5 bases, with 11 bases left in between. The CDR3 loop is CASSQDGPRDEQYF. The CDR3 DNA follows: TGCGCCAGCAGCCAAGATGGTCCGAGGGACGAGCAGTACTTC.

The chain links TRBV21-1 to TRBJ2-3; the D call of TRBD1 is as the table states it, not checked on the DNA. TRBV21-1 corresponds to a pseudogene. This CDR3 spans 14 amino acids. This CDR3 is CASSDGTGGDTQYF. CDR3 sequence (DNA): TGTGCCAGCAGCGACGGGACAGGGGGGGATACGCAGTATTTT.

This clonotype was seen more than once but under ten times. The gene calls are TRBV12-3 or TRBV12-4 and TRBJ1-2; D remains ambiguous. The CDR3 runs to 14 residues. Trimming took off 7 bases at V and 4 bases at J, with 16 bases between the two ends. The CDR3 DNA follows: TGTGCCAGCACCCCTCGGGGAATGGGCTATGGCTACACCTTC. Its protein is CASTPRGMGYGYTF.

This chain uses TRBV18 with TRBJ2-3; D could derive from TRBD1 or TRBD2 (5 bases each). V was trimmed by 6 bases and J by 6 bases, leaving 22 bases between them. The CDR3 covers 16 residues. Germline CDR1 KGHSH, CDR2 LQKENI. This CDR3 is CASSHGNWDQSDTQYF. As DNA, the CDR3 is TGTGCCAGCTCTCACGGGAACTGGGACCAATCGGATACGCAGTATTTT.

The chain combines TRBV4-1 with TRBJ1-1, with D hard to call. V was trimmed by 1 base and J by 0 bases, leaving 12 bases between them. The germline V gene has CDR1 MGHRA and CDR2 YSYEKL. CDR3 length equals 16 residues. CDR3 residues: CASSQGFEYMNTEAFF. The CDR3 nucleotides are TGCGCCAGCAGCCAAGGCTTCGAGTACATGAACACTGAAGCTTTCTTT.

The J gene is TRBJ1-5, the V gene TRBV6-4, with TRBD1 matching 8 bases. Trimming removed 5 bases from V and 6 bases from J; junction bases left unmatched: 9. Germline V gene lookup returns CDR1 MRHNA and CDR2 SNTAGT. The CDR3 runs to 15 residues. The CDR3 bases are TGTGCCAGCAGTCCCATCGGACAGGGTGGTCAGCCCCAGCATTTT. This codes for CASSPIGQGGQPQHF.

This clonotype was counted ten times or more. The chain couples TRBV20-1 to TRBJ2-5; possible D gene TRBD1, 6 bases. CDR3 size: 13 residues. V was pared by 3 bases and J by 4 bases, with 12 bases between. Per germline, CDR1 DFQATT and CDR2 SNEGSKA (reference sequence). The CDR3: CSARLQGRETQYF. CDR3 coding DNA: TGCAGTGCTAGGTTACAGGGCCGAGAGACCCAGTACTTC.

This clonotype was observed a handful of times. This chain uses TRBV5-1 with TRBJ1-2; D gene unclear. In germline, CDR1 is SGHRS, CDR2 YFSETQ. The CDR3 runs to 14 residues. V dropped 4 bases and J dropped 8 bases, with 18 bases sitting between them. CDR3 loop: CASSPRDGWRGYTF. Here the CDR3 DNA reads TGCGCCAGCAGCCCCCGCGATGGGTGGAGGGGCTACACCTTC.

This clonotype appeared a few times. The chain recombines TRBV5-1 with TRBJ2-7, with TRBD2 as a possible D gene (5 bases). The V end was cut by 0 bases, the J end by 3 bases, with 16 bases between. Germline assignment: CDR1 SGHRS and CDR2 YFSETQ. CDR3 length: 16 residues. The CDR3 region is CASSLVWSKGSYEQYF. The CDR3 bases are TGCGCCAGCAGCTTGGTCTGGTCTAAAGGGAGCTACGAGCAGTACTTC.

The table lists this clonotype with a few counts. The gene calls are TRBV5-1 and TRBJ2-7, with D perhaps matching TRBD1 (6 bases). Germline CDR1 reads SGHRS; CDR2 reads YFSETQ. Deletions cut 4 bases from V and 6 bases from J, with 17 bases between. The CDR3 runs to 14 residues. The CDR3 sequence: CASSPIQGSLEQYF. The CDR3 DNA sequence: TGCGCCAGCAGCCCGATACAGGGAAGTCTCGAGCAGTACTTC.